The 30 T cell receptor beta chains given below trace back to one sample, sequenced in a study of blood T cell repertoires in COVID-19. Profiling relied on immunoSEQ multiplex PCR, and the TCRdb table lists in-frame clones only, not all of them. This sample has around 130,000 clones, with around 82% found just once. The specimen was peripheral blood. These receptors were taken from a human donor in a cohort sampled during active COVID-19.

The rearrangement uses TRBV6-2 or TRBV6-3 and TRBJ1-1; weak D call: TRBD1 (6 bases). CDR3 length: 16 residues. The V and J ends lost 2 bases and 0 bases respectively, with 13 bases between them. Germline-derived CDR1 and CDR2 are MNHEY and SVGEGT. As DNA, the CDR3 is TGTGCCAGCAGTTACAGCGGGGGGGCAATGAACACTGAAGCTTTCTTT. It translates to CASSYSGGAMNTEAFF.

This clone was seen only a few times. The rearrangement links TRBV2 to TRBJ2-5; 12 bases agree with TRBD2. V was pared by 4 bases and J by 7 bases, with 1 base of the junction left unmatched. The CDR3 has 13 amino acids. Per the germline V gene, CDR1 is SNHLY and CDR2 is FYNNEI. The CDR3 loop reads CASSGGLAGTQYF. The CDR3 DNA follows: TGTGCCAGCAGTGGGGGACTAGCGGGGACCCAGTACTTC. The complete variable domain, with remaining parts taken from reference TRBV2 and TRBJ2-5, reads EPEVTQTPSHQVTQMGQEVILRCVPISNHLYFYWYRQILGQKVEFLVSFYNNEISEKSEIFDDQFSVERPDGSNFTLKIRSTKLEDSAMYFCASSGGLAGTQYFGPGTRLLVL.

This chain links TRBV18 with TRBJ2-2; 7 nucleotides agree with TRBD1. The CDR3 extends over 17 amino acids. J was trimmed by 1 base and V by 3 bases; bases with no gene match: 8. Germline V gives CDR1 KGHSH, CDR2 LQKENI. CDR3 DNA: TGTGCCAGCTCACCGCAATCCGGGACAGTGAACACCGGGGAGCTGTTTTTT. Amino acid sequence: CASSPQSGTVNTGELFF. The complete variable domain, with remaining parts taken from reference TRBV18 and TRBJ2-2, reads NAGVMQNPRHLVRRRGQEARLRCSPMKGHSHVYWYRQLPEEGLKFMVYLQKENIIDESGMPKERFSAEFPKEGPSILRIQQVVRGDSAAYFCASSPQSGTVNTGELFFGEGSRLTVL.

The J gene is TRBJ1-2, the V gene TRBV9; 12 positions match TRBD1. This CDR3 spans 16 amino acids. Trimming cost V 3 bases and J 4 bases; bases outside gene matches: 7. The germline V gene encodes CDR1 SGDLS and CDR2 YYNGEE. CDR3 bases: TGTGCCAGCAGCGAGCCCGGGACAGGGGGCGGCTATGGCTACACCTTC. It translates to CASSEPGTGGGYGYTF.

The rearrangement joins TRBV5-6 to TRBJ2-2; 8 bases are shared with TRBD1. Germline assignment: CDR1 SGHDT and CDR2 YYEEEE. J lost 0 bases, V lost 2 bases, and 3 bases had no gene match. The CDR3 extends over 16 amino acids. The CDR3 DNA sequence: TGTGCCAGCAGCTTTGGACAGGGTTCGAACACCGGGGAGCTGTTTTTT. It specifies CASSFGQGSNTGELFF. Together with reference TRBV5-6 and TRBJ2-2, the CDR3 gives the full variable domain: DAGVTQSPTHLIKTRGQQVTLRCSPKSGHDTVSWYQQALGQGPQFIFQYYEEEERQRGNFPDRFSGHQFPNYSSELNVNALLLGDSALYLCASSFGQGSNTGELFFGEGSRLTVL.

The chain links TRBV6-6 to TRBJ1-5; TRBD1 matches at 7 bases. With V trimmed by 7 bases and J by 2 bases, 8 bases remained unmatched. Germline V gene sequence: CDR1 MNHNY, CDR2 SVGAGI (reference sequence). The CDR3 runs 15 residues. The CDR3, as DNA: TGTGCCAGCACCCCCAGCGGACAGGGCAATCAGCCCCAGCATTTT. Translation gives CASTPSGQGNQPQHF.

The J gene is TRBJ1-5, the V gene TRBV7-6, with TRBD1 as a possible D gene (5 bases). The CDR3 has 15 residues. Trimming removed 0 bases from V and 4 bases from J, with 10 bases in between. The germline CDR1 and CDR2 sequences are SGHVS and FNYEAQ. The CDR3 DNA reads TGTGCCAGCAGCTTAGCCAGGGCCCCAAATCAGCCCCAGCATTTT. This codes for CASSLARAPNQPQHF.

This clone was detected only a few times. V usage is TRBV25-1 and J usage is TRBJ2-5, with D perhaps matching TRBD1 (6 bases). Trimming pared 1 base from V and 2 bases from J, leaving 17 bases between. CDR1 and CDR2 from the germline V gene are MGHDK and SYGVNS. The CDR3 is 17 amino acids. CDR3 in DNA: TGTGCCAGCAGTGAATGGTCGTTGGGGGCCGGACAAGAGACCCAGTACTTC. Translation gives CASSEWSLGAGQETQYF.

The chain uses TRBV6-5 and TRBJ1-1; possibly TRBD1 for D (5 bases). This CDR3 is 16 amino acids long. Trimming shortened V by 2 bases and J by 5 bases, and 18 bases separated the two germline ends. The germline V gene encodes CDR1 MNHEY and CDR2 SVGAGI. The CDR3 DNA reads as TGTGCCAGCAGTTACGAAACGGTTTCTCGGGGGACTGAAGCTTTCTTT. Translated, it gives CASSYETVSRGTEAFF.

The chain employs TRBV2 and TRBJ2-1, with 9 bases lining up with TRBD2. Trimming removed 6 bases from V and 4 bases from J; junction bases left unmatched: 7. Germline CDR1 and CDR2: SNHLY and FYNNEI. This CDR3 contains 15 residues. The CDR3 loop reads CASRASGEGYNEQFF. For the CDR3, the DNA is TGTGCCAGCAGGGCTAGCGGGGAGGGGTACAATGAGCAGTTCTTC. Full variable domain (missing parts from reference TRBV2 and TRBJ2-1): EPEVTQTPSHQVTQMGQEVILRCVPISNHLYFYWYRQILGQKVEFLVSFYNNEISEKSEIFDDQFSVERPDGSNFTLKIRSTKLEDSAMYFCASRASGEGYNEQFFGPGTRLTVL.

A remark on this clone: Other DNA sequences in the sample encode the same CDR3. This chain connects TRBV5-1 to TRBJ2-5; tentative D call: TRBD2 (6 bases). Germline V CDR1 and CDR2: SGHRS, YFSETQ. The CDR3 is 14 residues long. V lost 0 bases, J lost 5 bases, and 11 bases lay in between. CDR3 sequence (DNA): TGCGCCAGCAGCTTGGTGGGCGGGGTGGAGACCCAGTACTTC. It encodes CASSLVGGVETQYF.

The CDR3 spells CASSPGGEREEQYF. The CDR3 nucleotides read TGTGCCAGCTCCCCAGGGGGGGAAAGGGAGGAGCAGTACTTC. The V and J genes are TRBV18 and TRBJ2-7; D tentatively reads TRBD1 or TRBD2 (7 bases each). CDR1 is KGHSH and CDR2 is LQKENI in the germline V gene. Trimming pared 6 bases from V and 7 bases from J, leaving 19 bases between. The CDR3 is made up of 14 amino acids.

This clone came up a few times. The chain is built from TRBV6-2 or TRBV6-3 and TRBJ2-6, with D tentatively TRBD2 (5 bases). Germline-derived CDR1 and CDR2 are MNHEY and SVGEGT. V was trimmed by 2 bases and J by 2 bases, leaving 16 bases between them. This CDR3 has 18 amino acids. The CDR3 sequence is CASSYDLDFLPGANVLTF. CDR3 DNA: TGTGCCAGCAGTTACGATCTGGACTTCCTTCCTGGGGCCAACGTCCTGACTTTC.

The chain joins TRBV27 to TRBJ1-3; perhaps TRBD1 as D (6 bases). V was cut by 6 bases and J by 4 bases, with 13 bases left in between. Germline V gives CDR1 MNHEY, CDR2 SMNVEV (reference sequence). This CDR3 spans 14 amino acids. CDR3 sequence reads: CASSLLGAGNTIYF. For the CDR3, the DNA is TGTGCCAGCAGCCTCCTGGGGGCCGGAAACACCATATATTTT.

This sequence joins TRBV7-6 and TRBJ2-1; possibly TRBD2 for D (6 bases). Germline CDR1 is SGHVS and CDR2 is FNYEAQ. Trimming stripped 6 bases from V and 7 bases from J, with 19 bases between. The CDR3 has 15 amino acids. CDR3 in amino acids: CASRKVGDWGNEQFF. The DNA of the CDR3 is TGTGCCAGCAGAAAAGTGGGGGACTGGGGGAATGAGCAGTTCTTC.

With respect to this clone: In the same sample, other DNA sequences code for this CDR3. The chain has TRBV7-8 and TRBJ2-5; 9 bases fit TRBD2. Germline CDR1 and CDR2: SGHVS and FQNEAQ. The CDR3 runs 16 residues. J lost 2 bases, V lost 1 base, and 5 bases had no gene match. The DNA for the CDR3 is TGTGCCAGCAGCTTAGGGTCTAGCGGGGTACAAGAGACCCAGTACTTC. This gives the protein CASSLGSSGVQETQYF.

The CDR3, as DNA: TGTGCCAGCAGTGGCGGGACGGATGAAGCTTTCTTT. Its translation is CASSGGTDEAFF. The chain combines TRBV25-1 with TRBJ1-1, with D maybe TRBD1 (5 bases). Germline V gene sequence: CDR1 MGHDK, CDR2 SYGVNS. The CDR3 extends over 12 amino acids. V lost 4 bases to trimming and J lost 7 bases, with 10 bases between them.

CDR3 amino acids: CASSPIGGGEAFF. The CDR3 DNA reads TGTGCCAGCAGCCCGATAGGGGGTGGTGAAGCTTTCTTT. The rearrangement links TRBV6-2 or TRBV6-3 to TRBJ1-1, with D tentatively TRBD1 (6 bases). Trimming cost V 6 bases and J 7 bases, with 15 bases left between them. This CDR3 contains 13 residues. Germline loops: CDR1 MNHEY, CDR2 SVGEGT.

This clone is a singleton in its sample. The rearrangement joins TRBV2 to TRBJ2-2, with TRBD1 matching 7 bases. The V segment lost 5 bases and the J segment 6 bases; nucleotides outside the gene matches: 0. CDR1 and CDR2 from the germline V gene are SNHLY and FYNNEI. The CDR3 is made up of 12 amino acids. DNA for the CDR3: TGTGCCAGCAGTACAGGGGCCGGGGAGCTGTTTTTT. Translating gives CASSTGAGELFF. Complete variable domain (other parts from reference TRBV2 and TRBJ2-2): EPEVTQTPSHQVTQMGQEVILRCVPISNHLYFYWYRQILGQKVEFLVSFYNNEISEKSEIFDDQFSVERPDGSNFTLKIRSTKLEDSAMYFCASSTGAGELFFGEGSRLTVL.

The gene calls are TRBV3-1 (or the pseudogene TRBV3-2) and TRBJ2-1, with no clear D. The CDR3 has 14 residues. Germline-derived CDR1 and CDR2 are LGHDT and YNNKEL (reference sequence). The germline V and J ends were trimmed by 1 base and 3 bases, with 7 bases remaining between them. DNA of the CDR3: TGTGCCAGCAGCCAAGTCGAGGTCTACAATGAGCAGTTCTTC. Translated: CASSQVEVYNEQFF.

This chain connects TRBV28 to TRBJ1-1; D is unclear. V was clipped by 7 bases and J by 3 bases, with 15 bases between them. Germline V lookup: CDR1 MDHEN, CDR2 SYDVKM. CDR3 length: 14 residues. The CDR3 nucleotides read TGTGCCAGCACCATCCTGAGGGTGGACACTGAAGCTTTCTTT. Protein product: CASTILRVDTEAFF.

This chain uses TRBV15 with TRBJ2-4; D not resolved. Trimming removed 2 bases at V and 0 bases at J, with 11 bases between. Germline V gene sequence: CDR1 LNHNV, CDR2 YYDKDF (reference sequence). There are 16 residues in the CDR3. The CDR3 sequence is CATSRPSPLAKNIQYF. The DNA for the CDR3 is TGTGCCACCAGCAGACCCTCCCCTCTAGCCAAAAACATTCAGTACTTC.

The V call is TRBV2, the J call TRBJ1-6; 8 bases match TRBD1. After removal of 6 bases from V and 6 bases from J, the junction contained 4 bases not matched to a gene. The CDR3 consists of 14 residues. Germline CDR1 reads SNHLY; CDR2 reads FYNNEI. The DNA for the CDR3 is TGTGCCAGCAGCCCAGGGGGCCTTAATTCACCCCTCCACTTT. Protein product: CASSPGGLNSPLHF. Combining the CDR3 with reference TRBV2 and TRBJ1-6 gives the whole variable domain EPEVTQTPSHQVTQMGQEVILRCVPISNHLYFYWYRQILGQKVEFLVSFYNNEISEKSEIFDDQFSVERPDGSNFTLKIRSTKLEDSAMYFCASSPGGLNSPLHFGNGTRLTVT.

The V gene is TRBV3-1 (or the pseudogene TRBV3-2), the J gene TRBJ2-1; TRBD2 matches 10 bases. The germline gives CDR1 LGHDT, CDR2 YNNKEL (reference sequence). The CDR3 extends over 15 amino acids. V was pared by 0 bases and J by 9 bases, with 5 bases of the junction left unmatched. CDR3 amino acids: CASSQDTGLATEQFF. The CDR3 nucleotides are TGTGCCAGCAGCCAAGATACGGGACTAGCGACTGAGCAGTTCTTC.

The chain employs TRBV28 and TRBJ1-2; D not certain. Between the trimmed V and J ends, which lost 2 bases and 4 bases, there was a span of 11 bases. CDR1 MDHEN and CDR2 SYDVKM come from the germline V gene. This CDR3 is built from 14 residues. The CDR3 DNA follows: TGTGCCAGCAGTTTAAACAGTCTGTTCTATGGCTACACCTTC. As protein: CASSLNSLFYGYTF.

The chain links TRBV19 to TRBJ2-2; maybe TRBD1 (5 bases). Germline lookup yields CDR1 LNHDA and CDR2 SQIVND (reference sequence). Deletions cut 5 bases from V and 6 bases from J, with 13 bases between. The CDR3 is 14 residues long. The CDR3 bases are TGTGCCAGTAGTTCCCAGGGCTGGGCCGGGGAGCTGTTTTTT. Amino acids: CASSSQGWAGELFF.

V gene TRBV19 combines with J gene TRBJ2-2; 9 bases map to TRBD1. V was pared by 8 bases and J by 6 bases, with 10 bases of the junction left unmatched. CDR1 is LNHDA, CDR2 SQIVND, per germline (reference sequence). The CDR3 runs 15 residues. In nucleotides, the CDR3 is TGTGCCAGTCTTCCCCAAACAGGGGGCCCCGGGGAGCTGTTTTTT. Protein sequence: CASLPQTGGPGELFF.

The chain has TRBV4-1 and TRBJ1-4, with a possible D match to TRBD1 (5 bases). Trimming left V 0 bases short and J 6 bases short, with 14 bases between. Germline lookup yields CDR1 MGHRA and CDR2 YSYEKL. The CDR3 runs 16 residues. The CDR3 DNA reads as TGCGCCAGCAGCCAAGATAGTCCAGGGATTTATGAAAAACTGTTTTTT. Its protein product is CASSQDSPGIYEKLFF.

This clone was recorded only once. The CDR3 nucleotides read TGTGCCAGCACCACGGGACAGGCAGTGGGTGAGCAGTTCTTC. This sequence encodes CASTTGQAVGEQFF. This chain links TRBV27 with TRBJ2-1; 8 bases fit TRBD1. The CDR3 is made up of 14 amino acids. Germline lookup yields CDR1 MNHEY and CDR2 SMNVEV (reference sequence). Germline trimming cut 7 bases from V and 9 bases from J; bases unmatched to any gene: 11.

J is TRBJ1-5 and V is TRBV3-1 (or the pseudogene TRBV3-2); 8 positions agree with TRBD1. The CDR3 contains 18 residues. Germline CDR1 is LGHDT and CDR2 is YNNKEL (reference sequence). The trim removed 2 bases at V and 3 bases at J, leaving 12 bases unmatched. In DNA, the CDR3 is TGTGCCAGCAGCCAACACGTCTCAGGGGGCGCGAACAATCAGCCCCAGCATTTT. Translating it yields CASSQHVSGGANNQPQHF.